This entry lists 10 T cell receptor beta chains sequenced from one sample in a study of blood T cell repertoires in COVID-19. Using immunoSEQ multiplex PCR, the repertoire was profiled, and TCRdb retains in-frame clones only, with some absent. Found here are roughly 35,000 clones, approximately 91% of them singletons; the top ten hold about an eighth. The specimen was peripheral blood. Every receptor here comes from a man aged 55 to 69 with active COVID-19.

The J gene is TRBJ2-7, the V gene TRBV5-4; the match to TRBD1 covers 7 bases. Germline V lookup: CDR1 SGHNT, CDR2 YYREEE (reference sequence). The trim removed 4 bases at V and 5 bases at J, leaving 9 bases unmatched. The CDR3 runs 14 residues. The CDR3 bases are TGTGCCAGCAGCCCCACAGACAGGGCTAACGAGCAGTACTTC. It specifies CASSPTDRANEQYF.

The chain couples TRBV2 to TRBJ1-3, with D unclear. Germline CDR1 is SNHLY and CDR2 is FYNNEI. The CDR3 spans 16 residues. Trimming shortened V by 3 bases and J by 0 bases, and 12 bases separated the two germline ends. The CDR3 loop is CASSEREPHSGNTIYF. In nucleotides, the CDR3 is TGTGCCAGCAGTGAGAGGGAGCCCCACTCTGGAAACACCATATATTTT.

V is TRBV12-5 and J is TRBJ2-7, with TRBD2 as a possible D gene (5 bases). The CDR3 contains 17 residues. Trimming took off 0 bases at V and 0 bases at J, with 15 bases between the two ends. Germline CDR1 reads LGHNT; CDR2 reads FRNRAP. The CDR3 loop reads CASGLVPGTTSSYEQYF. CDR3 sequence (DNA): TGTGCTAGTGGTTTGGTGCCGGGAACTACCAGCTCCTACGAGCAGTACTTC. Filled out from reference TRBV12-5 and TRBJ2-7, the complete variable domain reads DARVTQTPRHKVTEMGQEVTMRCQPILGHNTVFWYRQTMMQGLELLAYFRNRAPLDDSGMPKDRFSAEMPDATLATLKIQPSEPRDSAVYFCASGLVPGTTSSYEQYFGPGTRLTVT.

This clone was detected only once. The V and J genes are TRBV18 and TRBJ2-7, with 8 nucleotides matching TRBD2. Germline V lookup: CDR1 KGHSH, CDR2 LQKENI. V was clipped by 2 bases and J by 5 bases; unmatched bases: 5. This CDR3 comprises 14 residues. In DNA, the CDR3 is TGTGCCAGCTCACCAAGCGGGAGCATCGACGAGCAGTACTTC. It encodes CASSPSGSIDEQYF.

This chain links TRBV7-6 with TRBJ2-5, with 12 bases fitting TRBD2. The germline V gene has CDR1 SGHVS and CDR2 FNYEAQ. V dropped 5 bases and J dropped 2; count of bases not matched to a gene: 6. CDR3 length: 16 residues. CDR3 DNA: TGTGCCAGCAGCCCCGGGACTAGCGGGTTTCAAGAGACCCAGTACTTC. Translating it yields CASSPGTSGFQETQYF.

The chain recombines TRBV21-1 with TRBJ1-5; the D segment call TRBD1 is taken from the table without a DNA check. TRBV21-1 is a pseudogene segment. This CDR3 is 16 amino acids long. As DNA, the CDR3 is TGTGCCAGCAGCAAAGATGAGACAGGGTTTAGTCAGCCCCAGCATTTT. Translated, it gives CASSKDETGFSQPQHF.

V gene TRBV7-8 combines with J gene TRBJ1-2; possible D gene TRBD1, 5 bases. Per germline, CDR1 SGHVS and CDR2 FQNEAQ. V gave up 5 bases and J gave up 5 bases, with 12 bases separating them. The CDR3 covers 13 residues. CDR3 DNA sequence: TGTGCCAGCAGCCGAGACAGAGTTTATGGCTACACCTTC. Amino acids: CASSRDRVYGYTF.

This clone appeared once. The chain joins TRBV3-1 (or the pseudogene TRBV3-2) to TRBJ2-4, with a possible D match to TRBD2 (5 bases). Germline V CDR1 and CDR2: LGHDT, YNNKEL (reference sequence). CDR3 size: 13 residues. V lost 3 bases, J lost 11 bases, and 14 bases lay in between. DNA of the CDR3: TGTGCCAGCAGCCATGAGGGCCCGGGTGTTCAGTACTTC. It specifies CASSHEGPGVQYF.

V gene TRBV24-1 combines with J gene TRBJ2-1; 7 bases line up with TRBD1. V gave up 6 bases and J gave up 9 bases; unmatched junction bases: 16. Germline CDR1 is KGHDR and CDR2 is SFDVKD. CDR3 length: 16 residues. Here the CDR3 DNA reads TGTGCCACCAGTCCCCCCGGGACAGCCGATGGGGGTGAGCAGTTCTTC. Its protein product is CATSPPGTADGGEQFF.

This chain joins TRBV10-3 and TRBJ2-5; 11 bases are shared with TRBD2. After removal of 3 bases from V and 0 bases from J, the junction contained 6 bases not matched to a gene. This CDR3 contains 17 residues. Germline V gene sequence: CDR1 ENHRY, CDR2 SYGVKD. In DNA, the CDR3 is TGTGCCATCAGTGAACAATCTAGCGGGAGGTACCAAGAGACCCAGTACTTC. This sequence encodes CAISEQSSGRYQETQYF.